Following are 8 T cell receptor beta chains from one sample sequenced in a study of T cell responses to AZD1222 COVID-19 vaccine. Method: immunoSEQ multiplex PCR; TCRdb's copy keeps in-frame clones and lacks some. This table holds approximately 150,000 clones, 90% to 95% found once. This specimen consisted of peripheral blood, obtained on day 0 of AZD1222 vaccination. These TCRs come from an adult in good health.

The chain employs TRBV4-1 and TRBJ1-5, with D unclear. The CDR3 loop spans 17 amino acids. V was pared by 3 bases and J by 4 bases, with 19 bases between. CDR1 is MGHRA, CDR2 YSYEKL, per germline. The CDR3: CASSHPGEAMGNQPQHF. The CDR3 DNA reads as TGCGCCAGCAGCCACCCGGGAGAGGCTATGGGAAATCAGCCCCAGCATTTT.

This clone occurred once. The CDR3 DNA sequence: TGTGCCAGCAGCCACCTCGGCGGGAGGAGTTACAATGAGCAGTTCTTC. This gives the protein CASSHLGGRSYNEQFF. The chain carries TRBV6-6 and TRBJ2-1; 8 bases align to TRBD2. Germline CDR1 is MNHNY and CDR2 is SVGAGI (reference sequence). The CDR3 consists of 16 residues. The ends lost 6 bases at V and 4 bases at J; junction bases unmatched: 11.

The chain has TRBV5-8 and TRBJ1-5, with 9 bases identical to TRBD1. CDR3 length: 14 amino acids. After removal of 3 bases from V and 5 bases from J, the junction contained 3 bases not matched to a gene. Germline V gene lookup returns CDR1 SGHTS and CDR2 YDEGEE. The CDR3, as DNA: TGTGCCAGCAGCTACCGGACAGGGGATCAGCCCCAGCATTTT. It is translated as CASSYRTGDQPQHF.

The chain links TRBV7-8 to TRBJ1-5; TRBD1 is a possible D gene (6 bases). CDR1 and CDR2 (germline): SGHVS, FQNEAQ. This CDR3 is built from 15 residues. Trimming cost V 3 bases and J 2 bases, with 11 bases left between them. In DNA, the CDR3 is TGTGCCAGCAGCTTGGGGGGCGGAGGCAATCAGCCCCAGCATTTT. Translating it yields CASSLGGGGNQPQHF. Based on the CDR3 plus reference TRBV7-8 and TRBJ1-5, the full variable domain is GAGVSQSPRYKVAKRGQDVALRCDPISGHVSLFWYQQALGQGPEFLTYFQNEAQLDKSGLPSDRFFAERPEGSVSTLKIQRTQQEDSAVYLCASSLGGGGNQPQHFGDGTRLSIL.

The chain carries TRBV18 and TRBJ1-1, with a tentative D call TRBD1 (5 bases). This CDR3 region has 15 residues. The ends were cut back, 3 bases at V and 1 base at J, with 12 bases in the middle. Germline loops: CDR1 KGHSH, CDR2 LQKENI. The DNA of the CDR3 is TGTGCCAGCTCACCCCGGGGAGGGGCGAACACTGAAGCTTTCTTT. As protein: CASSPRGGANTEAFF. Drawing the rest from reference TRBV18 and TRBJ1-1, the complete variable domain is NAGVMQNPRHLVRRRGQEARLRCSPMKGHSHVYWYRQLPEEGLKFMVYLQKENIIDESGMPKERFSAEFPKEGPSILRIQQVVRGDSAAYFCASSPRGGANTEAFFGQGTRLTVV.

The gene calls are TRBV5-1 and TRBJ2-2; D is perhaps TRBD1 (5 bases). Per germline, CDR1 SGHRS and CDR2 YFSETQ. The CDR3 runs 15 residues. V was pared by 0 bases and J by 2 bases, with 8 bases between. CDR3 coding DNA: TGCGCCAGCAGCTTGGCTCAGGGAAACACCGGGGAGCTGTTTTTT. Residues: CASSLAQGNTGELFF. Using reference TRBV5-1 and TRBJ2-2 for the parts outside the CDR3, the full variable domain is KAGVTQTPRYLIKTRGQQVTLSCSPISGHRSVSWYQQTPGQGLQFLFEYFSETQRNKGNFPGRFSGRQFSNSRSEMNVSTLELGDSALYLCASSLAQGNTGELFFGEGSRLTVL.

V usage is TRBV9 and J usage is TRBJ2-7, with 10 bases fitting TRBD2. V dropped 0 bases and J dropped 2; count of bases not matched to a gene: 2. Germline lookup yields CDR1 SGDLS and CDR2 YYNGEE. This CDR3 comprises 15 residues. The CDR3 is CASSVGGTSAYEQYF. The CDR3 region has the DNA TGTGCCAGCAGCGTAGGCGGGACTAGCGCCTACGAGCAGTACTTC.

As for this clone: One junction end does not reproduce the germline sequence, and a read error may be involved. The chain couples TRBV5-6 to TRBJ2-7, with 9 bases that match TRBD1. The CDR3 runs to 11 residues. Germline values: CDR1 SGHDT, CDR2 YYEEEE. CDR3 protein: CASSVRDRVDF. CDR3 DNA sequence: TGTGCCAGCAGCGTCCGGGACAGGGTTGACTTC.